The present entry profiles one T cell receptor (beta chain) with its context. CDR3 length: 13 amino acids. Germline lookup yields CDR1 MNHEY and CDR2 SMNVEV (reference sequence). Between the trimmed V and J ends, which lost 2 bases and 10 bases, there was a span of 12 bases. This sample was taken from a study of T cell clones after liver transplantation. Study summary: TCRbeta sequencing after a pre-transplant mixed lymphocyte reaction identified graft-donor-reactive clones, later tracked in post-transplant blood. Three of eight recipients were HCV-positive; others had non-autoimmune, non-viral indications. Tolerant meant at least one year fully off immunosuppression without liver enzymes above twice normal. Samples came pre-transplant, pre-randomization before withdrawal, and post-randomization after withdrawal ended.

Measured with immunoSEQ multiplex PCR; TCRdb has only the in-frame clones, and not every one. The sample comprises over 100,000 clones, around 86% of which are singletons, and around 0.94% rests with the top ten. The clonotype originates from a human donor who received a liver transplant. V is TRBV27 and J is TRBJ2-1; D ambiguous. Sequenced here: CD4+ T cells from blood, sampled before liver transplant. In DNA form, the CDR3 reads TGTGCCAGCAGTTTAGCCACTTTGGACGAGCAGTTCTTC. Translating gives CASSLATLDEQFF.